This T cell receptor beta chain was sequenced during a study of control samples from healthy donors and cancer patients. The CDR3 consists of 15 residues. The germline V gene has CDR1 SGHVS and CDR2 FQNEAQ. V lost 5 bases to trimming and J lost 1 base; unmatched junction nucleotides: 7. The data were produced by immunoSEQ multiplex PCR, yet TCRdb's version contains in-frame clones alone and is incomplete. The repertoire holds around 180,000 clones, with more than 90% as singletons. The chain recombines TRBV7-8 with TRBJ1-2; TRBD1 aligns across 7 bases. The origin of this receptor is a woman aged 40 to 50 in good health. The material sequenced was blood. Here the CDR3 DNA reads TGTGCCAGCAGCCCCGGGACAGTCCATAACTATGGCTACACCTTC. Translated: CASSPGTVHNYGYTF.